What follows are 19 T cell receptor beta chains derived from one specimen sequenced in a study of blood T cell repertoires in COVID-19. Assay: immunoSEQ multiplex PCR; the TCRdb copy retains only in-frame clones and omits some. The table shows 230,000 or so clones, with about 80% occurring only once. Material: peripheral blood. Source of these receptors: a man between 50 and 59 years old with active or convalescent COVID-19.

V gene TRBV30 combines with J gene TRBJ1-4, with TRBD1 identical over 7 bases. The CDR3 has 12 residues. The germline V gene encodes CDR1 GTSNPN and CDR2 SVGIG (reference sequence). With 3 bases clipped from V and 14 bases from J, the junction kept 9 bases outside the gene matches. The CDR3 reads CAWSERQGRLFF. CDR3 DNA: TGTGCCTGGAGCGAACGACAGGGACGCCTGTTTTTT.

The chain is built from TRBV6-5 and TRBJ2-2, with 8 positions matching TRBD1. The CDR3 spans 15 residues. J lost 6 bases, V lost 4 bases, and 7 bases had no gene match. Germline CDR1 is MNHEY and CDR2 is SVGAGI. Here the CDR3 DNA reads TGTGCCAGCAGTTCTGGGGCAGGGGGCGCCGGGGAGCTGTTTTTT. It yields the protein CASSSGAGGAGELFF.

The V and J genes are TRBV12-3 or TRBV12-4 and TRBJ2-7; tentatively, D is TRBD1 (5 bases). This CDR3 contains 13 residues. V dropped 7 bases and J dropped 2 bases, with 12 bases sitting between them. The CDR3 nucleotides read TGTGCCAGCACCCCCACAGGTCCCTACGAGCAGTACTTC. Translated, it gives CASTPTGPYEQYF.

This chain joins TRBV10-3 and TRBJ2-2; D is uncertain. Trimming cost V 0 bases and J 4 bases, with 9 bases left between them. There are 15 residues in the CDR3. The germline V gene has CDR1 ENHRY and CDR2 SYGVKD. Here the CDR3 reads CAISESTEPTGELFF. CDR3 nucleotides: TGTGCCATCAGTGAGTCGACGGAGCCCACCGGGGAGCTGTTTTTT.

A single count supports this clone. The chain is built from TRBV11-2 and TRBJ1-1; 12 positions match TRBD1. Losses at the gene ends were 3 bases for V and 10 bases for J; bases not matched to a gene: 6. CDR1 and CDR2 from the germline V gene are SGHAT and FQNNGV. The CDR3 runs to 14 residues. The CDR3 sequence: CASSLGTGGTGAFF. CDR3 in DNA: TGTGCCAGCAGCTTGGGGACAGGGGGCACAGGAGCTTTCTTT.

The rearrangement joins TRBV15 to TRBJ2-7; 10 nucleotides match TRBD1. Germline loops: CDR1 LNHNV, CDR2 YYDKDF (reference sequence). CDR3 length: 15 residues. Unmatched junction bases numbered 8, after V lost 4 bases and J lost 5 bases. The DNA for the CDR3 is TGTGCCACCAGCAAACCGGGACAGGGGTTTCACGAGCAGTACTTC. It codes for CATSKPGQGFHEQYF.

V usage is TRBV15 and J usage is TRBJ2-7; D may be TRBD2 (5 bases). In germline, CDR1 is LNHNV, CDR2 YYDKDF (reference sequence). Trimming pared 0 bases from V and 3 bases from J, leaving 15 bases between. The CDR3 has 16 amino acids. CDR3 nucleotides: TGTGCCACCAGCAGAGATGTCTCCCGGGGAAGCTACGAGCAGTACTTC. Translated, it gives CATSRDVSRGSYEQYF.

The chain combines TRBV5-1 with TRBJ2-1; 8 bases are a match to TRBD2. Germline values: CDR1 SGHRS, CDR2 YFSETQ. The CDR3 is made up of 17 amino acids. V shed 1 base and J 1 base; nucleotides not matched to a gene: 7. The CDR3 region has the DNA TGCGCCAGCAGCTTGTTTGGGCGGGGGGCTTCCTACAATGAGCAGTTCTTC. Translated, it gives CASSLFGRGASYNEQFF.

CDR3 nucleotides: TGTGCCAGCAGCGTCGGGGTAGCCTACAATGAGCAGTTCTTC. Translating gives CASSVGVAYNEQFF. The chain carries TRBV9 and TRBJ2-1; maybe TRBD2 (5 bases). This CDR3 is 14 amino acids long. In germline, CDR1 is SGDLS, CDR2 YYNGEE. With 2 bases removed from V and 2 bases from J, the gap between germline ends came to 8 bases.

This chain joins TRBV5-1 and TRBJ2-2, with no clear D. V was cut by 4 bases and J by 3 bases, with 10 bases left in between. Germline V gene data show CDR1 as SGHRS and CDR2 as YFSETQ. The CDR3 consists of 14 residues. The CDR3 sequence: CASSADTYTGELFF. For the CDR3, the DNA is TGCGCCAGCAGCGCCGACACCTACACCGGGGAGCTGTTTTTT.

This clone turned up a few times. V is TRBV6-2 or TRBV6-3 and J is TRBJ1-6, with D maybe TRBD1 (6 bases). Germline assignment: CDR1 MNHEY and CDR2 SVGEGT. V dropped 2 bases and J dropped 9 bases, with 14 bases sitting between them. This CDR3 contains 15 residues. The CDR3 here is CASSYLGQTISPLHF. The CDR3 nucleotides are TGTGCCAGCAGTTACCTAGGACAGACCATTTCACCCCTCCACTTT.

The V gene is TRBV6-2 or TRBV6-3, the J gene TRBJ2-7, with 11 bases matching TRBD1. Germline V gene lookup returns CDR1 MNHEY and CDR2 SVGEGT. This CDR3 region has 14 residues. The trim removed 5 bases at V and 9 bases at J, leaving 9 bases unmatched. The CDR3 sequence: CASSNRDRGFGQYF. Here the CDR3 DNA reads TGTGCCAGCAGTAACCGGGACAGGGGGTTTGGGCAGTACTTC.

Written as DNA, the CDR3 is TGCAGCGTTTGCCCCACAGGGAACACAGATACGCAGTATTTT. The encoded protein is CSVCPTGNTDTQYF. The V gene is TRBV29-1, the J gene TRBJ2-3; tentatively, D is TRBD1 (6 bases). The V and J ends lost 5 bases and 2 bases respectively, with 14 bases between them. This CDR3 is built from 14 residues. Germline CDR1 reads SQVTM; CDR2 reads ANQGSEA.

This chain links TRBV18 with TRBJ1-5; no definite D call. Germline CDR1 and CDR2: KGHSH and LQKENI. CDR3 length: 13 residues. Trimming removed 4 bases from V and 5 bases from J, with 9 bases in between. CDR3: CASSLEEDQPQHF. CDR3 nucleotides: TGTGCCAGCTCACTGGAAGAGGATCAGCCCCAGCATTTT.

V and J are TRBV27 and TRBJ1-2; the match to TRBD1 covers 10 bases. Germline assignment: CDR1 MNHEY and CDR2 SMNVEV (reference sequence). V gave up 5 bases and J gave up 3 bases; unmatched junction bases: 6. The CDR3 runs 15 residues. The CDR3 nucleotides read TGTGCCAGCAGTACGCGACAGGGGGCGTACTATGGCTACACCTTC. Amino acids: CASSTRQGAYYGYTF.

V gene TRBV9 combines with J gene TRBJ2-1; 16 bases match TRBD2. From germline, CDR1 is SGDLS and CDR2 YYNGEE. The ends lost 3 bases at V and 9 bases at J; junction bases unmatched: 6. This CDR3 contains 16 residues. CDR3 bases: TGTGCCAGCAGCGAAGGGACTAGCGGGGGGGCAGCTGAGCAGTTCTTC. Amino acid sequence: CASSEGTSGGAAEQFF.

The CDR3 DNA follows: TGTGCCAGCAGCAAAGCGGACAGGGAGAGCAATCAGCCCCAGCATTTT. The encoded protein is CASSKADRESNQPQHF. The chain links TRBV21-1 to TRBJ1-5; the table's TRBD1 call for D was not verified on the DNA. TRBV21-1 represents a pseudogene. The CDR3 is 16 residues long.

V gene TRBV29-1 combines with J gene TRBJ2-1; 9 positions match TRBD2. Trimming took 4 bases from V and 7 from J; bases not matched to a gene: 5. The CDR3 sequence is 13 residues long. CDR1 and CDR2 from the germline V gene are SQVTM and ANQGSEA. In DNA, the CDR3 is TGCAGCGTTGCGGCGGGGGGGCGGAATGAGCAGTTCTTC. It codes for CSVAAGGRNEQFF.

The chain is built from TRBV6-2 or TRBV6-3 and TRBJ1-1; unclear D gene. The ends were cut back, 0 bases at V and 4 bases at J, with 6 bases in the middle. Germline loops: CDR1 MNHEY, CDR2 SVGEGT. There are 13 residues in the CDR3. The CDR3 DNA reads TGTGCCAGCAGTTACTCCGGTCCCACTGAAGCTTTCTTT. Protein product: CASSYSGPTEAFF.